This T cell receptor (beta chain) appears in the sequencing data of a study of cytomegalovirus exposure and HLA in healthy donors. These donors, healthy bone marrow donors, were studied. Amplification used 60 Vbeta primers and 13 Jbeta primers. The data were produced by immunoSEQ multiplex PCR, yet TCRdb's version contains in-frame clones alone and is incomplete. The repertoire holds about 130,000 clones, with more than 65% as singletons. Sequenced input: PBMCs. The TCR originated in a woman aged 18-29 years in good health and CMV-seropositive.

CDR3 amino acids: CASTPGLQSPLYGYTF. The CDR3 DNA sequence: TGTGCCAGCACCCCCGGACTCCAATCCCCCCTATATGGCTACACCTTC. The chain has TRBV6-6 and TRBJ1-2, with D hard to call. Trimming pared 7 bases from V and 5 bases from J, leaving 23 bases between. The CDR3 covers 16 residues. The germline V gene encodes CDR1 MNHNY and CDR2 SVGAGI (reference sequence).